What follows are 23 T cell receptor beta chains derived from one specimen sequenced in a study of blood T cell repertoires in COVID-19. The data were produced by immunoSEQ multiplex PCR, yet TCRdb's version contains in-frame clones alone and is incomplete. The profile shows under 40,000 clones, more than 75% of them singletons. What was sequenced was peripheral blood. The origin of the receptors is a man aged 55 to 70 with active COVID-19.

V usage is TRBV15 and J usage is TRBJ2-7; 11 bases align to TRBD2. Trimming removed 5 bases from V and 3 bases from J; junction bases left unmatched: 9. The CDR3 runs to 16 residues. From germline, CDR1 is LNHNV and CDR2 YYDKDF (reference sequence). CDR3 nucleotides: TGTGCCACCAGCGAGGTTCCCGGGACTAGCGGCTACGAGCAGTACTTC. Protein sequence: CATSEVPGTSGYEQYF.

This clone occurred a few times. The chain uses TRBV7-9 and TRBJ1-2; tentative D call: TRBD1 (6 bases). Deletions cut 1 base from V and 3 bases from J, with 18 bases between. This CDR3 has 17 residues. Germline CDR1 SEHNR, CDR2 FQNEAQ (reference sequence). This CDR3 is CASSLGSRGGIDYGYTF. The CDR3 bases are TGTGCCAGCAGCTTAGGATCCAGGGGCGGTATCGACTATGGCTACACCTTC.

The chain has TRBV19 and TRBJ2-7, with D unclear. V was trimmed by 2 bases and J by 2 bases, leaving 4 bases between them. CDR1 and CDR2 from the germline V gene are LNHDA and SQIVND (reference sequence). This CDR3 region has 12 residues. The CDR3 DNA reads TGTGCCAGTAGTATATCTCCCTACGAGCAGTACTTC. This gives the protein CASSISPYEQYF. Based on the CDR3 plus reference TRBV19 and TRBJ2-7, the full variable domain is DGGITQSPKYLFRKEGQNVTLSCEQNLNHDAMYWYRQDPGQGLRLIYYSQIVNDFQKGDIAEGYSVSREKKESFPLTVTSAQKNPTAFYLCASSISPYEQYFGPGTRLTVT.

Only a few counts were recorded for this clone. This chain joins TRBV20-1 and TRBJ1-5; D possibly corresponds to TRBD1 (6 bases). Germline loops: CDR1 DFQATT, CDR2 SNEGSKA (reference sequence). V was trimmed by 3 bases and J by 1 base, leaving 10 bases between them. CDR3 size: 14 residues. The CDR3 reads CSASGTRSNQPQHF. CDR3 in DNA: TGCAGTGCTAGTGGGACAAGGAGCAATCAGCCCCAGCATTTT.

CDR3 nucleotides: TGTGCCAGCAGCCGTCAGACAGGGACGGGGGAGACCCAGTACTTC. This encodes CASSRQTGTGETQYF. The chain combines TRBV11-2 with TRBJ2-5; 7 positions agree with TRBD1. The CDR3 totals 15 residues. Unmatched junction bases numbered 11, after V lost 5 bases and J lost 5 bases. Germline CDR1 is SGHAT and CDR2 is FQNNGV.

This chain links TRBV5-4 with TRBJ2-7, with 7 bases matching TRBD1. Trimming cost V 4 bases and J 4 bases; bases outside gene matches: 5. CDR1 and CDR2 from the germline V gene are SGHNT and YYREEE (reference sequence). This CDR3 contains 13 residues. CDR3 in amino acids: CASSDDRDYEQYF. The CDR3 coding sequence is TGTGCCAGCAGCGACGACAGGGATTACGAGCAGTACTTC.

The V call is TRBV9, the J call TRBJ1-6; 7 bases agree with TRBD1. Looked up from germline, CDR1 is SGDLS and CDR2 is YYNGEE. V trimming: 3 bases; J trimming: 2 bases; junction bases outside the gene matches: 2. The CDR3 sequence is 15 residues long. CDR3 amino acids: CASSGQGTYNSPLHF. As DNA, the CDR3 is TGTGCCAGCAGCGGACAGGGTACCTATAATTCACCCCTCCACTTT.

This chain uses TRBV29-1 with TRBJ2-7, with 7 bases aligning to TRBD1. The germline CDR1 and CDR2 sequences are SQVTM and ANQGSEA. The CDR3 runs 12 residues. The CDR3 coding sequence is TGCAGTAGACAGGGCTCGGAGAACGAGCAGTACTTC. It encodes CSRQGSENEQYF.

The chain carries TRBV4-2 and TRBJ2-5, with 9 bases identical to TRBD2. V trimming: 0 bases; J trimming: 2 bases; junction bases outside the gene matches: 4. Germline V gives CDR1 LGHNA, CDR2 YNFKEQ. The CDR3 contains 16 residues. CDR3 sequence (DNA): TGTGCCAGCAGCCAAGATTTAGCGGGGGCACAAGAGACCCAGTACTTC. Amino acid sequence: CASSQDLAGAQETQYF.

The CDR3 is CASSLAGTGLETQYF. The CDR3, as DNA: TGTGCCAGCAGCTTAGCGGGGACAGGGTTAGAGACCCAGTACTTC. The chain carries TRBV7-2 and TRBJ2-5; 9 bases are a match to TRBD1. Losses at the gene ends were 0 bases for V and 4 bases for J; bases not matched to a gene: 3. The germline V gene encodes CDR1 SGHTA and CDR2 FQGNSA. The CDR3 covers 15 residues.

The genes are TRBV7-2 and TRBJ2-5; D is perhaps TRBD2 (5 bases). CDR3 length: 13 residues. V was shortened by 5 bases and J by 3 bases, with 10 bases between the two germline ends. Germline V lookup: CDR1 SGHTA, CDR2 FQGNSA. The CDR3 is CASSATREETQYF. The CDR3 DNA is TGTGCCAGCAGCGCAACTAGAGAAGAGACCCAGTACTTC.

The rearrangement links TRBV11-2 to TRBJ2-3; a weak D match, TRBD2 (6 bases). Trimming left V 1 base short and J 3 bases short, with 17 bases between. CDR3 size: 17 residues. CDR1 and CDR2 (germline): SGHAT, FQNNGV. CDR3 sequence: CASSLGVTRGGTDTQYF. CDR3 sequence (DNA): TGTGCCAGCAGCTTAGGTGTGACTAGGGGCGGGACAGATACGCAGTATTTT.

The chain has TRBV19 and TRBJ1-2, with D possibly being TRBD1 (6 bases). CDR1 is LNHDA, CDR2 SQIVND, per germline (reference sequence). The CDR3 length is 16 residues. V was shortened by 6 bases and J by 2 bases, with 19 bases between the two germline ends. The CDR3 region is CASSPGQLLSNYGYTF. As DNA, the CDR3 is TGTGCCAGTAGCCCGGGACAATTACTTTCCAACTATGGCTACACCTTC.

The V and J genes are TRBV6-6 and TRBJ1-1, with a tentative D call TRBD1 (6 bases). V lost 6 bases and J 7 bases, leaving 15 bases between the germline ends. CDR3 length: 13 residues. Germline V gene sequence: CDR1 MNHNY, CDR2 SVGAGI (reference sequence). Written as DNA, the CDR3 is TGTGCCAGCAGAACTCCCGACAGGAATGAAGCTTTCTTT. This gives the protein CASRTPDRNEAFF.

This chain connects TRBV5-4 to TRBJ2-7, with 15 bases matching TRBD2. The germline V gene has CDR1 SGHNT and CDR2 YYREEE (reference sequence). There are 15 residues in the CDR3. V lost 3 bases to trimming and J lost 6 bases; unmatched junction nucleotides: 4. The CDR3 here is CASSSGLAGGFEQYF. The CDR3 nucleotides read TGTGCCAGCAGCTCTGGACTAGCGGGGGGGTTCGAGCAGTACTTC.

This chain uses TRBV19 with TRBJ2-1; 8 bases map to TRBD2. The CDR3 has 14 residues. Trimming took 10 bases from V and 4 from J; bases not matched to a gene: 9. In germline, CDR1 is LNHDA, CDR2 SQIVND (reference sequence). The CDR3, as DNA: TGTGCCATAGGGCTAGCGGGTCCTTACAATGAGCAGTTCTTC. Amino acid sequence: CAIGLAGPYNEQFF.

The V and J genes are TRBV2 and TRBJ1-2; TRBD1 aligns across 10 bases. This CDR3 spans 14 amino acids. Germline trimming cut 5 bases from V and 4 bases from J; bases unmatched to any gene: 4. Germline V CDR1 and CDR2: SNHLY, FYNNEI. CDR3 coding DNA: TGTGCCAGCAGTCTGGGACAGGGGAGCTATGGCTACACCTTC. This translates into CASSLGQGSYGYTF.

A single count supports this clone. The chain uses TRBV4-1 and TRBJ2-1, with 11 bases fitting TRBD2. The CDR3 is 15 amino acids. The V gene's germline CDR1 is MGHRA and CDR2 YSYEKL. V lost 2 bases, J lost 4 bases, and 1 base stayed unmatched. The CDR3 is CASSQRLAGYNEQFF. DNA for the CDR3: TGCGCCAGCAGCCAACGACTAGCGGGATACAATGAGCAGTTCTTC.

This chain connects TRBV14 to TRBJ1-5; the D is unclear. The CDR3 loop spans 13 amino acids. V lost 1 base, J lost 7 bases, and 8 bases lay in between. Germline loops: CDR1 SGHDN, CDR2 FVKESK. The CDR3, as DNA: TGTGCCAGCAGCCAAGGAGGGAGGCAGCCCCAGCATTTT. Its translation is CASSQGGRQPQHF. Variable domain in full (rest from reference TRBV14 and TRBJ1-5): EAGVTQFPSHSVIEKGQTVTLRCDPISGHDNLYWYRRVMGKEIKFLLHFVKESKQDESGMPNNRFLAERTGGTYSTLKVQPAELEDSGVYFCASSQGGRQPQHFGDGTRLSIL.

J is TRBJ1-2 and V is TRBV7-2; no clear D gene. The CDR3 consists of 16 residues. Germline V CDR1 and CDR2: SGHTA, FQGNSA. V lost 2 bases and J lost 8, with 21 bases in between. The CDR3 sequence: CASSLFSGFGQRGYTF. The CDR3 DNA is TGTGCCAGCAGCTTATTTTCGGGGTTTGGGCAGAGGGGCTACACCTTC.

The sample holds one count of this clone. This chain links TRBV7-2 with TRBJ1-1; tentatively, D is TRBD1 (5 bases). CDR1 is SGHTA and CDR2 is FQGNSA in the germline V gene. Trimming shortened V by 3 bases and J by 4 bases, and 12 bases separated the two germline ends. This CDR3 has 14 amino acids. CDR3 nucleotide sequence: TGTGCCAGCAGCTTCCCGGGGGGGACCACTGAAGCTTTCTTT. Protein sequence: CASSFPGGTTEAFF.

The chain is built from TRBV9 and TRBJ1-2; TRBD1 matches 7 bases. This CDR3 region has 14 residues. Germline V CDR1 and CDR2: SGDLS, YYNGEE. J gave up 7 bases and V 3 bases, and 9 bases lay outside the gene matches. This CDR3 is CASSEFDRDGGYTF. CDR3 bases: TGTGCCAGCAGCGAGTTTGACAGGGATGGTGGCTACACCTTC.

This clone was found once. The rearrangement links TRBV7-3 to TRBJ2-1; 7 bases fit TRBD2. V dropped 4 bases and J dropped 4; count of bases not matched to a gene: 7. Germline V gives CDR1 SGHTA, CDR2 FQGTGA. This CDR3 comprises 15 residues. CDR3 sequence: CASSSWTRQYNEQFF. The CDR3, as DNA: TGTGCCAGCAGCTCCTGGACTAGACAGTACAATGAGCAGTTCTTC.